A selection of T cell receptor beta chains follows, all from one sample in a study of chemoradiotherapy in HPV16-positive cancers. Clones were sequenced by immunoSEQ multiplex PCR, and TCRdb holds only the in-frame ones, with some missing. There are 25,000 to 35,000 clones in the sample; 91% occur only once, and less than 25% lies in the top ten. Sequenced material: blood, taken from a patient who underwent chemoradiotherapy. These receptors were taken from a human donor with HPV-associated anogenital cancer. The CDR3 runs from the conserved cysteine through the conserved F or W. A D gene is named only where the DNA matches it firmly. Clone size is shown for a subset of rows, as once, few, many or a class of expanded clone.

CDR3nt: TGTGCCAGCTCGTTTCGACAGGCGGATGATGATGGCTACACCTTC
CDR3aa: CASSFRQADDDGYTF
j_gene: TRBJ1-2
d_gene: -
abundance: -
v_gene: TRBV18

CDR3nt: TGTGCCAGCAGCACCGGCTCGAGCACAGATACGCAGTATTTT
CDR3aa: CASSTGSSTDTQYF
j_gene: TRBJ2-3
d_gene: -
abundance: -
v_gene: TRBV11-2

CDR3nt: TGTGCCAGAAGCTTAGGGCAGGGGTGGAATAGCAATCAGCCCCAGCATTTT
CDR3aa: CARSLGQGWNSNQPQHF
j_gene: TRBJ1-5
d_gene: -
abundance: -
v_gene: TRBV7-5

CDR3nt: TGTGCCAGCAGCTGGCCTAGCGGGAGAAATGAGCAGTTCTTC
CDR3aa: CASSWPSGRNEQFF
j_gene: TRBJ2-1
d_gene: TRBD2
abundance: -
v_gene: TRBV11-2

CDR3nt: TGTGCCAGCTCACCACCGACCCCCTGGGGTGGCTACACCTTC
CDR3aa: CASSPPTPWGGYTF
j_gene: TRBJ1-2
d_gene: -
abundance: -
v_gene: TRBV18

CDR3nt: TGCAGCGTTGAAGATTCCCTCGAGTACGAGCAGTACTTC
CDR3aa: CSVEDSLEYEQYF
j_gene: TRBJ2-7
d_gene: -
abundance: -
v_gene: TRBV29-1

CDR3nt: TGTGCCAGCAGTTACGACACTGAAGCTTTCTTT
CDR3aa: CASSYDTEAFF
j_gene: TRBJ1-1
d_gene: -
abundance: -
v_gene: TRBV28

CDR3nt: TGCGCCAGCAGCCTCACCTGGACAGGGCGAGAGACCCAGTACTTC
CDR3aa: CASSLTWTGRETQYF
j_gene: TRBJ2-5
d_gene: TRBD1
abundance: -
v_gene: TRBV4-3

CDR3nt: TGTGCCAGCTCACTGGGACTAGGGTCCTACAATGAGCAGTTCTTC
CDR3aa: CASSLGLGSYNEQFF
j_gene: TRBJ2-1
d_gene: TRBD2
abundance: -
v_gene: TRBV18

CDR3nt: TGTGCCAGCAGCCGGGGACAGCCAAATCAGCCCCAGCATTTT
CDR3aa: CASSRGQPNQPQHF
j_gene: TRBJ1-5
d_gene: TRBD1
abundance: -
v_gene: TRBV27

CDR3nt: TGTGCCAGCAGCAGGCTTTCCACCACAGATACGCAGTATTTT
CDR3aa: CASSRLSTTDTQYF
j_gene: TRBJ2-3
d_gene: -
abundance: -
v_gene: TRBV7-2

CDR3nt: TGCGCCAGCGAGTCGACAGGGGGTAACGAGCAGTACTTC
CDR3aa: CASESTGGNEQYF
j_gene: TRBJ2-7
d_gene: TRBD1
abundance: -
v_gene: TRBV5-1

CDR3nt: TGTGCCAGCAGCTCATCCCGACAGGGAAACTATGGCTACACCTTC
CDR3aa: CASSSSRQGNYGYTF
j_gene: TRBJ1-2
d_gene: TRBD1
abundance: -
v_gene: TRBV7-3

CDR3nt: TGTGCCTGGACCGGACGTTACACCGGGGAGCTGTTTTTT
CDR3aa: CAWTGRYTGELFF
j_gene: TRBJ2-2
d_gene: -
abundance: -
v_gene: TRBV30

CDR3nt: TGTGCCAGCAGCTTAGTGGAGGGGAACACTGAAGCTTTCTTT
CDR3aa: CASSLVEGNTEAFF
j_gene: TRBJ1-1
d_gene: -
abundance: -
v_gene: TRBV7-9

CDR3nt: TGTGCCAGCAGCTTAACGGGGGCGGGTAGCGGCGGAGATACGCAGTATTTT
CDR3aa: CASSLTGAGSGGDTQYF
j_gene: TRBJ2-3
d_gene: -
abundance: -
v_gene: TRBV7-3

CDR3nt: TGTGCCAGCAGTCTACGTAGGGGCGAGTATGGCTACACCTTC
CDR3aa: CASSLRRGEYGYTF
j_gene: TRBJ1-2
d_gene: -
abundance: -
v_gene: TRBV27

CDR3nt: TGCGCCAGCAGCACCCTGGGGACAGGGGGTGAAAAACTGTTTTTT
CDR3aa: CASSTLGTGGEKLFF
j_gene: TRBJ1-4
d_gene: TRBD1
abundance: -
v_gene: TRBV5-1

CDR3nt: TGCGCCAGCAGCCAAGAAGAGGGGAGCACTGAAGCTTTCTTT
CDR3aa: CASSQEEGSTEAFF
j_gene: TRBJ1-1
d_gene: -
abundance: -
v_gene: TRBV4-3

CDR3nt: TGTGCCAGTAGTATAGCCGGTTATTATGGCTACACCTTC
CDR3aa: CASSIAGYYGYTF
j_gene: TRBJ1-2
d_gene: -
abundance: few
v_gene: TRBV19

CDR3nt: TGTGCCAGCAGCCCGGGACCCCTGACGCCCCAGCATTTT
CDR3aa: CASSPGPLTPQHF
j_gene: TRBJ1-5
d_gene: -
abundance: -
v_gene: TRBV5-6

CDR3nt: TGTGCCAGCAGTGAAGACTACGAGCAGTACTTC
CDR3aa: CASSEDYEQYF
j_gene: TRBJ2-7
d_gene: -
abundance: once
v_gene: TRBV2

CDR3nt: TGTGCCAGCAGCCTACAGGGACCAGATACGCAGTATTTT
CDR3aa: CASSLQGPDTQYF
j_gene: TRBJ2-3
d_gene: -
abundance: once
v_gene: TRBV7-3